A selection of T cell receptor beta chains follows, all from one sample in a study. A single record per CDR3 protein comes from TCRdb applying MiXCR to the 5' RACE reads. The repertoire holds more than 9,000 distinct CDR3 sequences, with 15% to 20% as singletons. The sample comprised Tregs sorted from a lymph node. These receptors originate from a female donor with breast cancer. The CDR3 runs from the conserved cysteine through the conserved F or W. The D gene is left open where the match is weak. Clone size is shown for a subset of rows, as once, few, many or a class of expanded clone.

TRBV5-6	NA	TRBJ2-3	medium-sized	CASSPIRTTDTQYF	TGTGCCAGCAGCCCCATCCGAACGACAGATACGCAGTATTTT
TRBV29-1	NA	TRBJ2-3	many	CSVEPPSSLDTQYF	TGCAGCGTTGAACCCCCGTCTTCGTTGGATACGCAGTATTTT
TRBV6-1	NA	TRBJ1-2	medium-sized	CASSATGIYGYTF	TGTGCCAGCAGTGCAACAGGGATCTATGGCTACACCTTC
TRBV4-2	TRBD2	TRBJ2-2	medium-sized	CASSSSSGNTGELFF	TGTGCCAGCAGCTCATCTAGCGGGAACACCGGGGAGCTGTTTTTT
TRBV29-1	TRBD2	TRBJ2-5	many	CSVEDWGSGRGQETQYF	TGCAGCGTTGAAGATTGGGGTAGCGGGAGGGGCCAAGAGACCCAGTACTTC
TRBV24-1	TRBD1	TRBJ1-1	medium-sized	CATSAGTGADTEAFF	TGTGCCACCAGTGCCGGGACAGGGGCGGACACTGAAGCTTTCTTT
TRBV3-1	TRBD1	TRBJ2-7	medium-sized	CASSLRTGGFEQYF	TGTGCCAGCAGCCTAAGGACAGGGGGCTTCGAGCAGTACTTC
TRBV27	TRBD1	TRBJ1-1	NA	CASSSGTGARTEAFF	TGTGCCAGCAGTTCCGGGACAGGGGCACGAACTGAAGCTTTCTTT
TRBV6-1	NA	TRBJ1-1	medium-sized	CASSEYVARSNTEAFF	TGTGCCAGCAGTGAATATGTGGCCAGGTCGAACACTGAAGCTTTCTTT
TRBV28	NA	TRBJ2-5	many	CASSFQGLETQYF	TGTGCCAGCAGTTTCCAGGGATTAGAGACCCAGTACTTC
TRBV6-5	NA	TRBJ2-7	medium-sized	CASHSGDLNEQYF	TGTGCCAGCCATAGCGGTGACCTGAACGAGCAGTACTTC
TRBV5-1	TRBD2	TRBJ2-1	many	CASSTITTSGSNEQFF	TGCGCCAGCAGCACAATCACAACTAGCGGGAGTAATGAGCAGTTCTTC
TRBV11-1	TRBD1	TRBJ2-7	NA	CASSPRDRGHYEQYF	TGTGCCAGCAGCCCCCGGGACAGGGGCCATTACGAGCAGTACTTC
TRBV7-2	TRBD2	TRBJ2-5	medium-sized	CASSLAQSGGQETQYF	TGTGCCAGCAGCTTAGCGCAATCGGGGGGCCAAGAGACCCAGTACTTC
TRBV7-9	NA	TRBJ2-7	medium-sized	CASSFVAPSYEQYF	TGTGCCAGCAGCTTCGTGGCACCCTCCTACGAGCAGTACTTC
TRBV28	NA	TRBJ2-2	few	CASRGVGTSNTGELFF	TGTGCCAGCAGGGGGGTAGGGACATCCAACACCGGGGAGTTGTTTTTT
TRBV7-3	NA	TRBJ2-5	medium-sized	CASSPIPEETQYF	TGTGCCAGCAGCCCCATTCCGGAAGAGACCCAGTACTTC
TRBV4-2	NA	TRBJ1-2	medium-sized	CASSQEGGTPADYGYTF	TGTGCCAGCAGCCAAGAAGGGGGGACCCCAGCGGACTATGGCTACACCTTC
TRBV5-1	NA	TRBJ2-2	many	CASSLVQSGELFF	TGCGCCAGCAGCTTGGTACAGTCCGGGGAGCTGTTTTTT
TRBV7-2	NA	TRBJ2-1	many	CASSLNPSAQFF	TGTGCCAGCAGCTTAAACCCAAGCGCGCAGTTCTTC
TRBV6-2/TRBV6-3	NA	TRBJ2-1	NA	CASSYSEPGAPFF	TGTGCCAGCAGTTACTCGGAGCCAGGGGCTCCGTTCTTC
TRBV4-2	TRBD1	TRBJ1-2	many	CASSPPGQGEAYGYTF	TGTGCCAGCAGCCCACCGGGACAGGGGGAAGCCTATGGCTACACCTTC
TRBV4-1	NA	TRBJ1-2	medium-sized	CASRPGREPYGYTF	TGCGCCAGCAGACCTGGACGGGAACCCTATGGCTACACCTTC
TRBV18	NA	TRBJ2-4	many	CASSRYLAKNIQYF	TGTGCCAGCTCACGGTATTTAGCCAAAAACATTCAGTACTTC
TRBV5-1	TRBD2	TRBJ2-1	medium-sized	CASSDSGSVENEQFF	TGCGCCAGCAGCGATAGCGGGAGCGTAGAGAATGAGCAGTTCTTC
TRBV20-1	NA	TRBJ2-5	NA	CSANQETQYF	TGCAGTGCTAACCAAGAGACCCAGTACTTC
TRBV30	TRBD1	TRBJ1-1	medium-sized	CALDRGRGTEAFF	TGTGCCCTGGACAGGGGTAGAGGCACTGAAGCTTTCTTT
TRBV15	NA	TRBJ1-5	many	CATSRERANQPQHF	TGTGCCACCAGCAGAGAGAGGGCCAATCAGCCCCAGCATTTT